These 25 T cell receptor beta chains were all obtained from the same sample, sequenced in a study of T cells in Graves' hyperthyroidism and ophthalmopathy. RNA transcripts served as the template for amplifying TCR beta CDR3 regions. A first-round RT-PCR of the TCR CDR3 used the HTBI primer set. TCRdb re-derived calls from the multiplex PCR reads in MiXCR, one entry per CDR3 protein. The sample has some 600,000 distinct CDR3 sequences, 14% seen once; the top ten hold 5.5% to 7.5%. The sequencing sample was made of blood. All receptors derive from a woman in her thirties with Graves' hyperthyroidism that later progressed to Graves' ophthalmopathy.

This CDR3 reads CASSIGPSTDTQYF. The CDR3 DNA sequence: TGTGCCAGTAGTATAGGGCCCAGCACAGATACGCAGTATTTT. The chain links TRBV19 to TRBJ2-3; D gene ambiguous. The ends were cut back, 1 base at V and 0 bases at J, with 5 bases in the middle. CDR1 is LNHDA, CDR2 SQIVND, per germline (reference sequence). The CDR3 runs to 14 residues.

The chain recombines TRBV12-3 or TRBV12-4 with TRBJ2-1; 7 bases map to TRBD1. Matching the DNA end better, TRBJ2-7 makes the J call doubtful. This CDR3 has 16 amino acids. CDR3 nucleotides: TGTGCCAGCAGTTCCTTCCAGGGGGTTACCTACAATGAGCAGTACTTC. Translated: CASSSFQGVTYNEQYF.

This clonotype was seen at least ten times. This rearrangement joins TRBV27 to TRBJ2-5, with no clear D. Germline V gene lookup returns CDR1 MNHEY and CDR2 SMNVEV (reference sequence). The ends were cut back, 3 bases at V and 5 bases at J, with 10 bases in the middle. The CDR3 runs to 13 residues. CDR3 DNA sequence: TGTGCCAGCAGTTTTCGACGATTGGAGACCCAGTACTTC. The encoded protein is CASSFRRLETQYF.

In its sample, this clonotype was seen many times. The chain carries TRBV28 and TRBJ2-7; 11 bases agree with TRBD1. V dropped 4 bases and J dropped 6; count of bases not matched to a gene: 11. The V gene's germline CDR1 is MDHEN and CDR2 SYDVKM. This CDR3 spans 16 amino acids. The CDR3 spells CASSYGQGAQVAEQYF. CDR3 nucleotide sequence: TGTGCCAGCAGTTATGGACAGGGGGCGCAGGTAGCCGAGCAGTACTTC.

This clonotype was counted at least ten times. The chain uses TRBV2 and TRBJ1-3, with 9 bases lining up with TRBD1. Germline CDR1 and CDR2: SNHLY and FYNNEI. This CDR3 spans 15 amino acids. The V segment lost 4 bases and the J segment 2 bases; nucleotides outside the gene matches: 3. CDR3 sequence (DNA): TGTGCCAGCAGTGTAGGGGACAGGGCTGGAAACACCATATATTTT. It specifies CASSVGDRAGNTIYF.

This rearrangement joins TRBV19 to TRBJ1-5; 9 bases are a match to TRBD1. Trimming cost V 9 bases and J 3 bases; bases outside gene matches: 6. The CDR3 sequence is 14 residues long. Germline V gene lookup returns CDR1 LNHDA and CDR2 SQIVND (reference sequence). CDR3 DNA: TGTGCCAGCTGGGGACAGGGCCTCAATCAGCCCCAGCATTTT. Translated, it gives CASWGQGLNQPQHF.

This clonotype was seen repeatedly, ten times or more. V gene TRBV11-1 combines with J gene TRBJ2-5, with a weak D call TRBD2 (5 bases). The CDR3 runs 14 residues. The V gene lost 5 bases and the J gene lost 1 base, with 11 bases spanning the gap. Germline CDR1 and CDR2: SGHAT and FQDESV (reference sequence). The CDR3 nucleotides read TGTGCCAGCAGCCCCGGACGGGGCCAAGAGACCCAGTACTTC. Translating gives CASSPGRGQETQYF.

This clonotype was seen repeatedly, ten times or more. The chain combines TRBV9 with TRBJ2-5; no clear D gene. Trimming took 0 bases from V and 2 from J, leaving 14 bases between them. The CDR3 length is 16 residues. Germline V gene lookup returns CDR1 SGDLS and CDR2 YYNGEE. The CDR3, as DNA: TGTGCCAGCAGCGTAGGTAATCGTGTGGGACAAGAGACCCAGTACTTC. Its translation: CASSVGNRVGQETQYF.

There are many counts of this clonotype. The rearrangement uses TRBV4-2 and TRBJ2-2; D possibly matches TRBD1 or TRBD2 (5 bases each). V was shortened by 4 bases and J by 4 bases, with 13 bases between the two germline ends. Germline lookup yields CDR1 LGHNA and CDR2 YNFKEQ. This CDR3 is built from 15 residues. The CDR3 coding sequence is TGTGCCAGCAGCCGAGGGGCTAGTGGCACCGGGGAGCTGTTTTTT. Its protein product is CASSRGASGTGELFF.

CDR3 bases: TGTGCCATCAGTGAGTCGGCGATAGCGGGAGAGACCCAGTACTTC. As protein: CAISESAIAGETQYF. The chain joins TRBV10-3 to TRBJ2-5, with 7 bases aligning to TRBD2. Trimming took 0 bases from V and 4 from J; bases not matched to a gene: 5. The V gene's germline CDR1 is ENHRY and CDR2 SYGVKD. The CDR3 loop spans 15 amino acids.

This clonotype occurred a few times. The CDR3 nucleotides are TGTGCCAGCAGCCAAGATTTAGAGGGATTTAGTGGCTACACCTTC. This encodes CASSQDLEGFSGYTF. This rearrangement joins TRBV3-1 to TRBJ1-2; the D is unclear. Germline-derived CDR1 and CDR2 are LGHDT and YNNKEL (reference sequence). The CDR3 contains 15 residues. Trimming shortened V by 0 bases and J by 7 bases, and 15 bases separated the two germline ends.

The chain recombines TRBV10-3 with TRBJ2-1; no reliable D call. The V and J ends lost 10 bases and 4 bases respectively, with 14 bases between them. CDR1 ENHRY and CDR2 SYGVKD come from the germline V gene. This CDR3 comprises 13 residues. The CDR3 spells CATRYADYNEQFF. In DNA, the CDR3 is TGTGCCACCAGGTACGCAGATTACAATGAGCAGTTCTTC.

In its sample, this clonotype was seen many times. The V gene is TRBV27, the J gene TRBJ2-7; 8 nucleotides agree with TRBD2. Germline-derived CDR1 and CDR2 are MNHEY and SMNVEV (reference sequence). This CDR3 is 14 amino acids long. The V segment lost 3 bases and the J segment 2 bases; nucleotides outside the gene matches: 3. The CDR3 loop is CASSLKAGAYEQYF. The CDR3 DNA is TGTGCCAGCAGTTTGAAAGCGGGGGCCTACGAGCAGTACTTC.

This clonotype was seen many times. The chain links TRBV9 to TRBJ1-5; D is perhaps TRBD1 (5 bases). The germline gives CDR1 SGDLS, CDR2 YYNGEE. Trimming cost V 5 bases and J 2 bases, with 14 bases left between them. This CDR3 region has 15 residues. The DNA for the CDR3 is TGTGCCAGCAGTGTGGGGGGAAGCGGCAATCAGCCCCAGCATTTT. Residues: CASSVGGSGNQPQHF.

Details on this clonotype: This sequence may be a read error, since a much larger clone differs from it by one base. Lacking the conserved final phenylalanine or tryptophan, this CDR3 likely reflects a read error. The V gene is TRBV28, the J gene TRBJ1-2, with D possibly being TRBD1 (6 bases). The CDR3 spans 13 residues. Germline V lookup: CDR1 MDHEN, CDR2 SYDVKM. The ends were cut back, 2 bases at V and 6 bases at J, with 10 bases in the middle. The CDR3: CASSLKGVNGYTV. CDR3 DNA sequence: TGTGCCAGCAGTTTAAAGGGGGTGAATGGCTACACCGTC.

This clonotype was observed a few times. V gene TRBV4-1 combines with J gene TRBJ2-2; D ambiguous. This CDR3 comprises 15 residues. Trimming pared 0 bases from V and 4 bases from J, leaving 9 bases between. CDR1 and CDR2 from the germline V gene are MGHRA and YSYEKL. CDR3 in amino acids: CASSQDSGFTGELFF. The DNA for the CDR3 is TGCGCCAGCAGCCAAGATTCCGGGTTCACCGGGGAGCTGTTTTTT.

This chain links TRBV20-1 with TRBJ2-1; 11 nucleotides agree with TRBD2. CDR3 length equals 14 residues. The germline CDR1 and CDR2 sequences are DFQATT and SNEGSKA (reference sequence). V lost 3 bases, J lost 12 bases, and 10 bases stayed unmatched. The chain's CDR3 is CSARGLAEGHAQFF. CDR3 sequence (DNA): TGCAGTGCTAGGGGACTAGCGGAAGGCCATGCGCAGTTCTTC.

This chain links TRBV12-5 with TRBJ2-1, with D perhaps being TRBD1 or TRBD2 (5 bases each). The CDR3 totals 18 residues. The V and J ends lost 2 bases and 2 bases respectively, with 19 bases between them. Per germline, CDR1 LGHNT and CDR2 FRNRAP. The DNA of the CDR3 is TGTGCTAGTGGTTTGATCCCCGGGACGAACGAAGCCTACAATGAGCAGTTCTTC. This codes for CASGLIPGTNEAYNEQFF.

In its sample, this clonotype was seen many times. V is TRBV12-3 or TRBV12-4 and J is TRBJ2-7; D not resolved. The CDR3 is 13 residues long. Trimming left V 5 bases short and J 5 bases short, with 13 bases between. In DNA form, the CDR3 reads TGTGCCAGCAGTGGGCCAGGAAGGGACGAGCAGTACTTC. Protein sequence: CASSGPGRDEQYF.

This clonotype was detected ten times or more. The rearrangement joins TRBV12-3 or TRBV12-4 to TRBJ2-1, with D perhaps being TRBD1 or TRBD2 (6 bases each). The CDR3 extends over 16 amino acids. V lost 7 bases, J lost 10 bases, and 26 bases lay in between. DNA of the CDR3: TGTGCCAGCATGGCTAGCGAAGGTATAGGGGGGAAGGAGCAGTTCTTC. It codes for CASMASEGIGGKEQFF.

A few counts support this clonotype. The rearrangement uses TRBV20-1 and TRBJ2-2; D is perhaps TRBD2 (5 bases). Germline-derived CDR1 and CDR2 are DFQATT and SNEGSKA (reference sequence). V was pared by 3 bases and J by 15 bases, with 23 bases between. The CDR3 has 14 amino acids. CDR3 in amino acids: CSASSGRSGERVFF. In DNA, the CDR3 is TGCAGTGCTAGCTCGGGCAGGTCGGGCGAGAGGGTGTTTTTT.

The table lists this clonotype with many counts. Written as DNA, the CDR3 is TGTGCCAGCAGCCTGGACAGCCATAGCAATCAGCCCCAGCATTTT. Translation: CASSLDSHSNQPQHF. V usage is TRBV9 and J usage is TRBJ1-5, with D possibly TRBD1 on 6 matching bases. The CDR3 covers 15 residues. In germline, CDR1 is SGDLS, CDR2 YYNGEE. Trimming removed 4 bases from V and 0 bases from J, with 11 bases in between.

This clonotype has a count of ten or more. The CDR3 sequence is CASSRQGQPLHF. The CDR3 region has the DNA TGTGCCAGCAGTAGACAGGGGCAACCCCTCCACTTT. The V call is TRBV2, the J call TRBJ1-6, with TRBD1 matching 8 bases. Trimming took 5 bases from V and 12 from J; bases not matched to a gene: 3. CDR3 length equals 12 residues. The germline V gene encodes CDR1 SNHLY and CDR2 FYNNEI.

V is TRBV7-9 and J is TRBJ2-1; 8 bases are a match to TRBD2. Trimming at V came to 5 bases and at J to 5 bases, leaving 8 bases not matched to a gene. The germline V gene encodes CDR1 SEHNR and CDR2 FQNEAQ (reference sequence). The CDR3 spans 15 residues. The CDR3 DNA follows: TGTGCCAGCAGCCCACCGGGACTAGACCACAATGAGCAGTTCTTC. Residues: CASSPPGLDHNEQFF.

This clonotype was counted at least ten times. The chain recombines TRBV28 with TRBJ1-3; tentative D call: TRBD1 (6 bases). CDR1 is MDHEN and CDR2 is SYDVKM in the germline V gene. CDR3 length: 15 amino acids. Trimming removed 7 bases from V and 0 bases from J, with 13 bases in between. CDR3 sequence: CASKPGDNSGNTIYF. CDR3 DNA sequence: TGTGCCAGCAAGCCGGGGGACAACTCTGGAAACACCATATATTTT.